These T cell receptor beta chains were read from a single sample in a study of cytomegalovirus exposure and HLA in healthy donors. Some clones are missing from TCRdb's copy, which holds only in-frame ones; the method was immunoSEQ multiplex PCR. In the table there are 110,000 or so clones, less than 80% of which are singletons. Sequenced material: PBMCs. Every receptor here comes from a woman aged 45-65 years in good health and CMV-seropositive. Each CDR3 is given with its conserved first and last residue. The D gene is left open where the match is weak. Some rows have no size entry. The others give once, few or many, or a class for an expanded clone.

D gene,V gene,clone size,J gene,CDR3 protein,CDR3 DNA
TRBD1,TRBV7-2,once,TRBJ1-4,CASSLFGQGSGEKLFF,TGTGCCAGCAGCTTATTCGGACAGGGTAGCGGTGAAAAACTGTTTTTT
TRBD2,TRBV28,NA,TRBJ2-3,CASIPSGRGSTDTQYF,TGTGCCAGCATTCCTAGCGGGAGAGGTAGCACAGATACGCAGTATTTT
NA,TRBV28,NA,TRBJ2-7,CASARGRDPTGEQYF,TGTGCCAGCGCCAGGGGAAGGGACCCGACGGGCGAGCAGTACTTC
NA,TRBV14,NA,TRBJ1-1,CASSRQANTEAFF,TGTGCCAGCAGCCGACAGGCGAACACTGAAGCTTTCTTT
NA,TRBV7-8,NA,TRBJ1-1,CASSLGGHMNTEAFF,TGTGCCAGCAGCCTAGGGGGGCATATGAACACTGAAGCTTTCTTT
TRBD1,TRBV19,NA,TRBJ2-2,CASSVPGQGALANTGELFF,TGTGCCAGTAGTGTCCCGGGACAGGGGGCTCTCGCGAACACCGGGGAGCTGTTTTTT
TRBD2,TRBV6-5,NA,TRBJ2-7,CASTQRGGAYEQYF,TGTGCCAGCACCCAGCGGGGGGGCGCCTACGAGCAGTACTTC
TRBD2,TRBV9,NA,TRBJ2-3,CASSAWTSGRALEQYF,TGTGCCAGCAGCGCCTGGACTAGCGGGAGGGCCTTGGAGCAGTATTTT
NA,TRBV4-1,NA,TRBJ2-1,CASSQSEATNNEQFF,TGCGCCAGCAGCCAAAGCGAGGCCACCAACAATGAGCAGTTCTTC
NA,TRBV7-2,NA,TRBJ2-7,CASSLQGTESYEQYF,TGTGCCAGCAGCTTACAGGGCACGGAATCCTACGAGCAGTACTTC
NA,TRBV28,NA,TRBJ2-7,CASSFRYEQYF,TGTGCCAGCAGTTTTCGCTACGAGCAGTACTTC
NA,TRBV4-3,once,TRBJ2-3,CASSQDLPSTDTQYF,TGCGCCAGCAGCCAAGATCTTCCTAGCACAGATACGCAGTATTTT
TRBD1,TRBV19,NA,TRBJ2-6,CASSTDRLSGANVLTF,TGTGCCAGTAGTACGGACAGGCTCTCTGGGGCCAACGTCCTGACTTTC
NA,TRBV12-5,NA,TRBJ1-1,CASGFGLNTEAFF,TGTGCTAGTGGTTTTGGCCTGAACACTGAAGCTTTCTTT
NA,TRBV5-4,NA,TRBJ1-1,CASSLTGLNTEAFF,TGTGCCAGCAGCTTGACAGGGCTGAACACTGAAGCTTTCTTT
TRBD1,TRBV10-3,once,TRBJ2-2,CATATQGAGTGELFF,TGTGCCACCGCTACACAGGGGGCAGGGACCGGGGAGCTGTTTTTT
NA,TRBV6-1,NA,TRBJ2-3,CASNGGFSADTQYF,TGTGCCAGCAATGGGGGGTTTTCGGCAGATACGCAGTATTTT